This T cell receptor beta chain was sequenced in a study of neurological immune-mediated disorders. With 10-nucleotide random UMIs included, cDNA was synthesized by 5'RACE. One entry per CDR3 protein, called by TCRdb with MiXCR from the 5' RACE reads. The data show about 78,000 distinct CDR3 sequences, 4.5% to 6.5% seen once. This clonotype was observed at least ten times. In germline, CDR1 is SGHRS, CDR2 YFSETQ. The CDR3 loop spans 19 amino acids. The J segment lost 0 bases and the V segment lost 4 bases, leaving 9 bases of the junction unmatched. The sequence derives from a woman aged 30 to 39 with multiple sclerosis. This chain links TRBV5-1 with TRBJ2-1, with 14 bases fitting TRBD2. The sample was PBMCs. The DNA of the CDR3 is TGCGCCAGCAGCGGGGGACTAGCGGGGGCCAGCAGCTCCTACAATGAGCAGTTCTTC. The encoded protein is CASSGGLAGASSSYNEQFF.